Detailed here is one T cell receptor beta chain. Its target is not known. TCRdb re-derived calls from the reads in MiXCR, one entry per CDR3 protein. The sample has around 630,000 distinct CDR3 sequences; roughly 24% are singletons. These data come from a study of T cell repertoires in cytomegalovirus infection. Study-wide context: CMV infection together with matching HLA type was indicated by public TCR beta signatures.

Whole-study findings and limits: Carriers of CMV and the relevant HLA type were discriminated by public TCR beta frequency.

The receptor's source is a human donor in good health (CMV status not recorded). Some clones in this sample may be carry-over from other donors' samples. The sequenced sample was CD8+ T cells from PBMCs.

The chain's CDR3 is CASSPGAGDTGELFF. DNA for the CDR3: TGCGCCAGCAGCCCAGGGGCGGGCGACACCGGGGAGCTGTTTTTT. This chain links TRBV4-3 with TRBJ2-2; a weak D match, TRBD1 (6 bases). CDR1 is LGHNA, CDR2 YSLEER, per germline. The V end was cut by 4 bases, the J end by 3 bases, with 12 bases between. The CDR3 contains 15 residues.